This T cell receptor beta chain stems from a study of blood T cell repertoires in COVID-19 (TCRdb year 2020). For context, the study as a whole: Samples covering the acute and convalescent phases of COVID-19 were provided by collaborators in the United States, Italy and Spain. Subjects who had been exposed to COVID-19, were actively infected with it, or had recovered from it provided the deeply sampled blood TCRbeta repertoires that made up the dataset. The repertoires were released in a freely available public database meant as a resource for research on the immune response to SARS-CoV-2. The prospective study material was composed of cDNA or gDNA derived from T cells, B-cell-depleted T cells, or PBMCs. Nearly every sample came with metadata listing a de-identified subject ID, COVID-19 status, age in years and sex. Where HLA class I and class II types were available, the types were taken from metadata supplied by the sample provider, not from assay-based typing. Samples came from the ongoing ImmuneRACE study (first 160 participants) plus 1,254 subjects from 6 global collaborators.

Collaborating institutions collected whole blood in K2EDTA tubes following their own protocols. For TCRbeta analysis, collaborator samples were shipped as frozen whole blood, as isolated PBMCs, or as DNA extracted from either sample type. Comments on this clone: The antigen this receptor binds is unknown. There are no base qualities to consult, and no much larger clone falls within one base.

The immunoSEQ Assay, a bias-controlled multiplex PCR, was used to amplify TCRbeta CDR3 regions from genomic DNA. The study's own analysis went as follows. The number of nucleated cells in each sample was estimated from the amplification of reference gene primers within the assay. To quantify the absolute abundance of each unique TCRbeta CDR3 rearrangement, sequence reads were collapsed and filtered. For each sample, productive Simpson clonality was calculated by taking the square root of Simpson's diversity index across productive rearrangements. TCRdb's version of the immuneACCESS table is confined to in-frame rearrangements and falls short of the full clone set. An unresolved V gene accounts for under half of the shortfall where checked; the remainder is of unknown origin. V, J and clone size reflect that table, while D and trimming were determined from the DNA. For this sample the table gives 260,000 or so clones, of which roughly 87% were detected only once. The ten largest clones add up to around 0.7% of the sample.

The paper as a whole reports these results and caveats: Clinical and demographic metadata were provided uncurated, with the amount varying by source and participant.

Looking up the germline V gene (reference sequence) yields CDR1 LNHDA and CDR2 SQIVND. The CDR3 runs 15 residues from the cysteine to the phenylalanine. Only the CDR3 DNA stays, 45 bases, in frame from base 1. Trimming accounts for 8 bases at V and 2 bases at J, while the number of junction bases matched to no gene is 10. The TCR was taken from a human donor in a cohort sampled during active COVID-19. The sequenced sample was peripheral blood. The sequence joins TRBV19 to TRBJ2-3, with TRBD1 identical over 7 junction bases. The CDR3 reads CASAPPGTATDTQYF. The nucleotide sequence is TGTGCCAGTGCCCCCCCCGGGACAGCCACAGATACGCAGTATTTT.